The subject of this entry is one TCR beta chain. What it recognizes is unknown. Method: immunoSEQ multiplex PCR; TCRdb's copy keeps in-frame clones and lacks some. This table holds about 130,000 clones, 88% found once. V dropped 5 bases and J dropped 5 bases, with 1 base sitting between them. Germline V gives CDR1 MNHNS, CDR2 SASEGT. This CDR3 has 10 residues. These data come from a study of radiation and T cells in renal cell carcinoma. Looking at the study overall: Nephrectomy followed 15 Gy stereotactic body radiation by 4 weeks.

Regarding the study as a whole: In blood, top tumor clones expanded by 2 weeks, shrinking by 4.

Time point noted: baseline pretreatment blood. Sample treatment: 15 Gy SBRT to primary tumor, nephrectomy 4 weeks later. Radiation-treated patients gave blood at baseline, week 2 and week 4. The clonotype was recovered from a woman aged 50 to 60 with renal cell carcinoma. This rearrangement joins TRBV6-1 to TRBJ1-3; D gene unclear. The sample here was blood, taken from a patient whose treatment included radiotherapy and nephrectomy. As DNA, the CDR3 is TGTGCCAGCAGTCGAAACACCATATATTTT. This translates into CASSRNTIYF.